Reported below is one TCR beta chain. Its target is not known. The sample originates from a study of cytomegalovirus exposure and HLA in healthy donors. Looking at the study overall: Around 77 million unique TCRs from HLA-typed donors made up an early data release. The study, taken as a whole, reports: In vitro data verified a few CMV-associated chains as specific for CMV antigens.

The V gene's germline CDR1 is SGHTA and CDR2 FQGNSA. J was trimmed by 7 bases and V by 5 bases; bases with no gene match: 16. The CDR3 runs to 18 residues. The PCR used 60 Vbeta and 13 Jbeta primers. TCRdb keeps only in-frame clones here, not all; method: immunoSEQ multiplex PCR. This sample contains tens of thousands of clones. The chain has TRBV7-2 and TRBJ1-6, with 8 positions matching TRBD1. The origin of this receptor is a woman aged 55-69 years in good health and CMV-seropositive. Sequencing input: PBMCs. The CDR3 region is CASSPVRVDRDRNSPLHF. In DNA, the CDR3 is TGTGCCAGCAGCCCCGTGCGGGTGGACAGGGATAGGAATTCACCCCTCCACTTT.